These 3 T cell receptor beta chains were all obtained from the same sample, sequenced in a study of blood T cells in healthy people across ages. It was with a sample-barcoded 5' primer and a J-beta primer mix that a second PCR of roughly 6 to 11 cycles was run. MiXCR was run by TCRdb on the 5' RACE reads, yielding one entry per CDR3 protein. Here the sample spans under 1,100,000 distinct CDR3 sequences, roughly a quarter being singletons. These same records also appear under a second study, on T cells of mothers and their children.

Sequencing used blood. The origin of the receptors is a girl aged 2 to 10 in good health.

DNA for the CDR3: TGTGCCAGCAGTCCCCGACAGGGGTTGGGAGGCGATGAGCAGTTCTTC. It encodes CASSPRQGLGGDEQFF. This sequence joins TRBV6-2 or TRBV6-3 and TRBJ2-1, with 8 nucleotides matching TRBD1. CDR1 is MNHEY and CDR2 is SVGEGT in the germline V gene. V dropped 5 bases and J dropped 8; count of bases not matched to a gene: 14. The CDR3 contains 16 residues.

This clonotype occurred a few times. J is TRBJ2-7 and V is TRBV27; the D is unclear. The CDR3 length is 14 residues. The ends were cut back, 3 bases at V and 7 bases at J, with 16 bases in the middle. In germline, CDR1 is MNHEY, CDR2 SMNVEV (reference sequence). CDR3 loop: CASSLLEGFPEQYF. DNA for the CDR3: TGTGCCAGCAGTTTGCTAGAAGGGTTTCCGGAGCAGTACTTC.

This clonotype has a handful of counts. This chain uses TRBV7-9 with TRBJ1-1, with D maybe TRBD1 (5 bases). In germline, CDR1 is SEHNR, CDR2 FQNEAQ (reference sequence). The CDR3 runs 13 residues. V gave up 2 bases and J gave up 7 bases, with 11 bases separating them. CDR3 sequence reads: CASSLTAGGEAFF. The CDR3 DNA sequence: TGTGCCAGCAGCTTAACGGCGGGGGGTGAAGCTTTCTTT.